The present TCR beta chain was sequenced within a study of Tregs in tolerant kidney transplant recipients. Germline CDR1 reads MNHEY; CDR2 reads SVGAGI. The V end lost 1 base, the J end lost 2 bases, and 5 bases lay between the germline ends. CDR3 size: 13 residues. Study outcomes and limitations: Biological reproducibility was not directly addressed in this study.

Concerning this clone itself: The antigen remains undetermined.

Libraries were prepared by immunoSEQ multiplex PCR; TCRdb keeps only in-frame clonotypes and omits some of them. The table shows under 300,000 clones, with roughly four fifths occurring only once. V is TRBV6-5 and J is TRBJ1-1; D not certain. What was sequenced was CD4+ T cells from blood. The TCR originated in a human donor in good health. The CDR3 DNA reads TGTGCCAGCAGTTACTGGTCAAACACTGAAGCTTTCTTT. Protein: CASSYWSNTEAFF.